This note documents a single T cell receptor (beta chain) sequence. These data belong to a study of cytomegalovirus exposure and HLA in healthy donors. It was with 60 Vbeta and 13 Jbeta primers that the PCR ran. The data were produced by immunoSEQ multiplex PCR, yet TCRdb's version contains in-frame clones alone and is incomplete. The repertoire consists of some 86,000 clones, with roughly 77% occurring once and the leading ten covering about 15%. Trimming pared 4 bases from V and 0 bases from J, leaving 12 bases between. Germline V lookup: CDR1 SEHNR, CDR2 FQNEAQ (reference sequence). The CDR3 is 15 amino acids.

This TCR derives from a woman between 40 and 55 years old in good health and CMV-seropositive. Material for sequencing was PBMCs. The chain couples TRBV7-9 to TRBJ1-2, with D possibly TRBD1 on 6 matching bases. CDR3 nucleotides: TGTGCCAGCAGCTCCACCCGACAGGCTAACTATGGCTACACCTTC. Translating gives CASSSTRQANYGYTF.